The rows below give T cell receptor beta chains drawn from one sample of a study of cytomegalovirus exposure and HLA in healthy donors. The assay was immunoSEQ multiplex PCR, and TCRdb's table has in-frame clones only and misses some. This table has 200,000 or so clones, about 76% appearing once. The sample was PBMCs. Every receptor here comes from a male donor in good health and CMV-seropositive. Each CDR3 is given with its conserved first and last residue. D genes are given only for firm matches. Rows may omit the clone size; those that give it use once, few, many or a size class.

TRBJ2-3	15	TRBD2	TRBV7-3	.	TGTGCCAGCAGCCCTAGCGGGGGGGCCTTGGATACGCAGTATTTT	CASSPSGGALDTQYF
TRBJ2-5	15	.	TRBV4-1	.	TGCGCCAGCAGCCAAGGGCGGGGAATTCAAGAGACCCAGTACTTC	CASSQGRGIQETQYF
TRBJ2-1	15	.	TRBV28	.	TGTGCCAGCAGTCTACGACAGGCCCCATACAATGAGCAGTTCTTC	CASSLRQAPYNEQFF
TRBJ2-4	15	.	TRBV10-3	.	TGTGCCATCAGAGGAGGCGGGGGCCACGGGGACATTCAGTACTTC	CAIRGGGGHGDIQYF
TRBJ2-3	17	TRBD2	TRBV9	.	TGTGCCAGCAGCGTAGCGGCTAGCGGGGGTTTTACAGATACGCAGTATTTT	CASSVAASGGFTDTQYF
TRBJ2-1	19	TRBD2	TRBV9	.	TGTGCCAGCAGCGTCCAAAGTCGGACTAGCGGGAGTTTCTACAATGAGCAGTTCTTC	CASSVQSRTSGSFYNEQFF
TRBJ2-3	15	.	TRBV28	.	TGTGCCAGCAGTCTCACTAGTAAAAGCACAGATACGCAGTATTTT	CASSLTSKSTDTQYF
TRBJ2-3	18	.	TRBV4-3	few	TGCGCCAGCAGCCAAGATATGTCCGTGGGAGGACGCACAGATACGCAGTATTTT	CASSQDMSVGGRTDTQYF
TRBJ2-7	14	TRBD2	TRBV4-2	.	TGTGCCAGCAGCCGGGGCGGGGGGACCTACGAGCAGTACTTC	CASSRGGGTYEQYF
TRBJ1-4	17	TRBD1	TRBV4-3	.	TGCGCCAGCAGCCGAGTAACTGCGGGACAGGGAAGTGAAAAACTGTTTTTT	CASSRVTAGQGSEKLFF
TRBJ1-2	14	.	TRBV5-1	.	TGCGCCAGCAGCTTGGGTCAGGGCGACTATGGCTACACCTTC	CASSLGQGDYGYTF
TRBJ2-5	13	.	TRBV12-5	.	TGTGCTAGTGGTTTAACCGGGGGAGGGACCCAGTACTTC	CASGLTGGGTQYF
TRBJ1-5	15	.	TRBV19	.	TGTGCCAGTAGTACCGCGGGACGGCACAATCAGCCCCAGCATTTT	CASSTAGRHNQPQHF
TRBJ1-1	14	.	TRBV7-3	.	TGTGCCAGCAGCCCCGCACCAGGGGTCACTGAAGCTTTCTTT	CASSPAPGVTEAFF
TRBJ2-2	16	TRBD1	TRBV7-3	.	TGTGCCAGCCAAAAAAGGACAGGGGGTAGTACCGGGGAGCTGTTTTTT	CASQKRTGGSTGELFF
TRBJ1-1	15	.	TRBV6-6	.	TGTGCCAGCAGCCATCCCGCCCGAGGGAACACTGAAGCTTTCTTT	CASSHPARGNTEAFF
TRBJ2-2	13	.	TRBV5-1	.	TGCGCCAGCAGCCCCGGGTACACCGGGGAGCTGTTTTTT	CASSPGYTGELFF
TRBJ2-7	14	.	TRBV7-9	.	TGTGCCAGCAGCAAGACAGGGGAGGGATACGAGCAGTACTTC	CASSKTGEGYEQYF
TRBJ1-1	13	.	TRBV7-8	.	TGTGCCAGCAGCTTAGGGCAGAACACTGAAGCTTTCTTT	CASSLGQNTEAFF
TRBJ2-1	14	.	TRBV7-3	.	TGTGCCAGCAGCCCGATGACAGGCCACAATGAGCAGTTCTTC	CASSPMTGHNEQFF
TRBJ2-5	15	TRBD2	TRBV15	.	TGTGCCACCAGCAGAGAACTAGCGGGAGGAGAGACCCAGTACTTC	CATSRELAGGETQYF
TRBJ1-2	15	.	TRBV7-3	few	TGTGCCAGCGCTCCGAGTCCAGGGGACCTCTATGGCTACACCTTC	CASAPSPGDLYGYTF
TRBJ2-1	14	TRBD1	TRBV27	.	TGTGCCAGCAGTTTTAGGGGGCGTGAACATGAGCAGTTCTTC	CASSFRGREHEQFF
TRBJ1-2	13	.	TRBV6-4	.	TGTGCCAGCAGTGATGGGGACAAGGTAGGCTACACCTTC	CASSDGDKVGYTF
TRBJ2-7	15	TRBD2	TRBV19	few	TGTGCCAGTAGTATAGCTGGTAGCGGGACCTACGAGCAGTACTTC	CASSIAGSGTYEQYF
TRBJ2-2	16	TRBD1	TRBV7-2	.	TGTGCCAGCAGCTTTAGGGGACAGAAAAACACCGGGGAGCTGTTTTTT	CASSFRGQKNTGELFF
TRBJ1-2	14	.	TRBV11-3	few	TGTGCCAGCACCCCACCAGGCCAGAGTTATGGCTACACCTTC	CASTPPGQSYGYTF
TRBJ2-2	12	.	TRBV19	once	TGTGCCAGTAGTACGGGGGCCGGGGAGCTGTTTTTT	CASSTGAGELFF
TRBJ1-2	15	.	TRBV27	.	TGTGCCAGCAGTTTAAGTCTTCTAGACCCCTATGGCTACACCTTC	CASSLSLLDPYGYTF
TRBJ2-7	15	TRBD1	TRBV6-5	.	TGTGCCAGCAGGGAATCCGGGACAGTCTCCTACGAGCAGTACTTC	CASRESGTVSYEQYF
TRBJ1-2	15	TRBD1	TRBV5-1	.	TGCGCCAGCAGCTCAGGACAGGGCTGGGACTATGGCTACACCTTC	CASSSGQGWDYGYTF
TRBJ2-7	15	TRBD1	TRBV4-3	.	TGCGCCAGCAGCCAAGATCTTGGGACAGGGGACGAGCAGTACTTC	CASSQDLGTGDEQYF
TRBJ2-2	16	TRBD2	TRBV29-1	few	TGCAGCGTTGACGAGGGGACTAGCGGGGGCACCGGGGAGCTGTTTTTT	CSVDEGTSGGTGELFF
TRBJ2-1	10	.	TRBV28	once	TGTGCCACGGGGTACAATGAGCAGTTCTTC	CATGYNEQFF